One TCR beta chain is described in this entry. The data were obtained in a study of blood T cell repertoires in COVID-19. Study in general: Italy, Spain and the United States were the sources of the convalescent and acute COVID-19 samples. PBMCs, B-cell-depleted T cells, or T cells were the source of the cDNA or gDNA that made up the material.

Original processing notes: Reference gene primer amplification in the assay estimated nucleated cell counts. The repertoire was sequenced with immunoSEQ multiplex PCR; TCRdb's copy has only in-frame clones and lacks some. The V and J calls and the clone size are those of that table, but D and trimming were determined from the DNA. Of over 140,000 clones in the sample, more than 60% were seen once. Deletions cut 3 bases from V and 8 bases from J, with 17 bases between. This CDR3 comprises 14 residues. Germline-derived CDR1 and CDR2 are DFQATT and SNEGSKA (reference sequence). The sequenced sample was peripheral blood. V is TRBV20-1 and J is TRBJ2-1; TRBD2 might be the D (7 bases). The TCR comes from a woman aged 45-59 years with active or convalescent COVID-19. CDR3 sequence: CSASWMGEGDEQFF. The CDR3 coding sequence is TGCAGTGCTAGTTGGATGGGGGAGGGGGATGAGCAGTTCTTC.